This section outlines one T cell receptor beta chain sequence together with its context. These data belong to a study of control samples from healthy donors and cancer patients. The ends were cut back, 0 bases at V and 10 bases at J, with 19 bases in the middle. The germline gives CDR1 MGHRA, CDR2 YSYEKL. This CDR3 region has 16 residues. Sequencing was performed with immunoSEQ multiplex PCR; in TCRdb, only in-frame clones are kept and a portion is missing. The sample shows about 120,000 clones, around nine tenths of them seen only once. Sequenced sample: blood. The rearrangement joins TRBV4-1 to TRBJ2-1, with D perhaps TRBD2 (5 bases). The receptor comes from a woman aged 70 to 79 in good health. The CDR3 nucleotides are TGCGCCAGCAGCCAAGACGCCGGAAACCTTCCGGGGGAGCAGTTCTTC. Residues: CASSQDAGNLPGEQFF.